This T cell receptor (beta chain) was sequenced for a study of blood T cell repertoires in COVID-19. Participants came from some 23 US areas, aged roughly 18 to 95 years. Participant-reported clinical history was the basis for cohort assignment. Original methodology: Reference gene primer amplification yielded estimated nucleated cell counts. Clones were read by immunoSEQ multiplex PCR, and TCRdb kept only the in-frame ones, dropping some. V and J calls plus clone size are reproduced from that table; the DNA served to infer D and trimming. Of about 360,000 clones in the sample, approximately 85% were seen once. The CDR3 extends over 13 amino acids. Germline CDR1 KGHSH, CDR2 LQKENI. Trimming removed 0 bases from V and 6 bases from J, with 6 bases in between.

This TCR was sampled from a woman aged 40 to 55 with acute COVID-19. The material sequenced was PBMCs or T cells enriched from blood (not recorded which). The chain has TRBV18 and TRBJ1-5; the D is unclear. The CDR3 sequence: CASSPPSGQPQHF. Written as DNA, the CDR3 is TGTGCCAGCTCACCACCGAGTGGTCAGCCCCAGCATTTT.